These 5 T cell receptor beta chains share one sample of origin, sequenced in a study of OX40 agonist ivuxolimab in advanced cancers. Sequenced by immunoSEQ multiplex PCR; TCRdb stores in-frame clones only, minus some. The table shows under 80,000 clones, with about 85% occurring only once. This material consisted of CD4+ or CD8+ T cells sorted from blood, taken in a trial of the OX40 agonist ivuxolimab. The receptor source for this set is an adult with an advanced solid tumor such as melanoma, head and neck, liver or kidney cancer.

The gene calls are TRBV5-1 and TRBJ2-5; D possibly corresponds to TRBD1 (7 bases). Looked up from germline, CDR1 is SGHRS and CDR2 is YFSETQ. V was cut by 7 bases and J by 5 bases, with 21 bases left in between. The CDR3 has 15 residues. The CDR3 spells CASSPQSGGRETQYF. The CDR3 coding sequence is TGCGCCAGCTCCCCTCAGTCAGGGGGGAGGGAGACCCAGTACTTC.

The genes are TRBV21-1 and TRBJ1-3. TRBV21-1 is a pseudogene locus. CDR3 length: 15 amino acids. The DNA for the CDR3 is TGTGCCAGCAGCAATGAACGGCCCTCTGGAAACACCATATATTTT. Protein sequence: CASSNERPSGNTIYF.

The CDR3 DNA sequence: TGTGCCAGCAGCTGGGGCGGGTCTGGAAACACCATATATTTT. It yields the protein CASSWGGSGNTIYF. This rearrangement joins TRBV5-4 to TRBJ1-3; perhaps TRBD1 as D (5 bases). Germline-derived CDR1 and CDR2 are SGHNT and YYREEE (reference sequence). The CDR3 consists of 14 residues. V was shortened by 3 bases and J by 1 base, with 8 bases between the two germline ends.

The genes are TRBV7-9 and TRBJ1-2; D unresolved. This CDR3 is 15 amino acids long. V was pared by 1 base and J by 0 bases, with 9 bases between. The germline gives CDR1 SEHNR, CDR2 FQNEAQ (reference sequence). CDR3 coding DNA: TGTGCCAGCAGCTTAGGGTACGGAGCTAACTATGGCTACACCTTC. Protein: CASSLGYGANYGYTF.

The chain uses TRBV29-1 and TRBJ1-1, with TRBD1 identical over 8 bases. Germline lookup yields CDR1 SQVTM and CDR2 ANQGSEA. V trimming: 0 bases; J trimming: 5 bases; junction bases outside the gene matches: 5. This CDR3 spans 14 amino acids. The chain's CDR3 is CSVEEDRGRTEAFF. Here the CDR3 DNA reads TGCAGCGTTGAAGAAGACAGGGGACGGACTGAAGCTTTCTTT.